One T cell receptor (beta chain) is described in this entry. The CDR3 covers 14 residues. Trimming cost V 0 bases and J 8 bases, with 13 bases left between them. Germline assignment: CDR1 LGHNA and CDR2 YNFKEQ. The authors ran a second PCR of about 6 to 11 cycles using a sample-barcoded 5' primer and a J-beta primer mix. TCRdb redid the calling of the 5' RACE reads with MiXCR, one entry per CDR3 protein. This table holds approximately 800,000 distinct CDR3 sequences, 58% found once. This sample was taken from a study of blood T cells in healthy people across ages. The specimen sequenced was blood. The TCR originated in a man younger than 40 in good health. The chain combines TRBV4-2 with TRBJ1-2; D remains unclear. The CDR3 region has the DNA TGTGCCAGCAGCCAAGAGGGAGGGTTGGGCGGCTACACCTTC. It encodes CASSQEGGLGGYTF.